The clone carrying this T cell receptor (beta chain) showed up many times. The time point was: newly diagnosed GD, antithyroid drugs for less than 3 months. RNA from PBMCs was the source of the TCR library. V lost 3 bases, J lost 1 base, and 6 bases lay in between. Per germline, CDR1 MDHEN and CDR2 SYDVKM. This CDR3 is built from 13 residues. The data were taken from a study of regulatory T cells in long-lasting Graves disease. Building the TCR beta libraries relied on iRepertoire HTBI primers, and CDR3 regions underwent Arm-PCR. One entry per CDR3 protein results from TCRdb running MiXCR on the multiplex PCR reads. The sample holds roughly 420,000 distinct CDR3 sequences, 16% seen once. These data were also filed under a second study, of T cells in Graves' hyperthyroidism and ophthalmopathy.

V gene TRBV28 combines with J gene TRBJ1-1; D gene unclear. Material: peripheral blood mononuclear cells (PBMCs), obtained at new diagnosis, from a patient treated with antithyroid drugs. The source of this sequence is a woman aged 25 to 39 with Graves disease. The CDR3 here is CASSLDENTEAFF. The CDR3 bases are TGTGCCAGCAGTTTGGACGAGAACACTGAAGCTTTCTTT. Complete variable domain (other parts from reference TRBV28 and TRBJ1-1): DVKVTQSSRYLVKRTGEKVFLECVQDMDHENMFWYRQDPGLGLRLIYFSYDVKMKEKGDIPEGYSVSREKKERFSLILESASTNQTSMYLCASSLDENTEAFFGQGTRLTVV.